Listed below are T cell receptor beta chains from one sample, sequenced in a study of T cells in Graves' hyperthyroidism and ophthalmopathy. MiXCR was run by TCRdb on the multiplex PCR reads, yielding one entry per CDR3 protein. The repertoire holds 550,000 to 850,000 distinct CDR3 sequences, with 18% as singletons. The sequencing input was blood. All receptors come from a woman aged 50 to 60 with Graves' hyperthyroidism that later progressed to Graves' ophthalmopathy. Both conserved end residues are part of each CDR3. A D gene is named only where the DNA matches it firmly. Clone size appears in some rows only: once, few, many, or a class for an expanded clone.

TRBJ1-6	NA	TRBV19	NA	CASCLRGLRDSPLHF	TGTGCCAGCTGCCTTCGGGGACTGCGGGATTCACCCCTCCACTTT
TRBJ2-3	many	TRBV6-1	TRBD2	CASSYQLSGRSTDTQYF	TGTGCCAGCAGTTATCAACTTAGCGGGAGGAGCACAGATACGCAGTATTTT
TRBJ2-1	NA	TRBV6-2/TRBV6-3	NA	CASSYETQRGQFF	TGTGCCAGCAGTTACGAGACGCAACGGGGGCAGTTCTTC
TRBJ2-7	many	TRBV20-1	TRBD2	CSARASGGPYEQYF	TGCAGTGCTAGGGCCAGCGGGGGGCCCTACGAGCAGTACTTC
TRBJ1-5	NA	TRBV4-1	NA	CASGGGGNQPQHF	TGCGCCAGCGGGGGCGGGGGCAATCAGCCCCAGCATTTT
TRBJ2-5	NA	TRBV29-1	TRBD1	CSVEVDRGWETQYF	TGCAGCGTTGAGGTGGACAGGGGGTGGGAGACCCAGTACTTC
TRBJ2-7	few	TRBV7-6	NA	CASSLHSTAYEQYF	TGTGCCAGCAGCTTACATTCGACAGCCTACGAGCAGTACTTC
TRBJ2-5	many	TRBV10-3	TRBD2	CAISESASGGRKETQYF	TGTGCCATCAGTGAGTCGGCTAGCGGGGGACGAAAAGAGACCCAGTACTTC
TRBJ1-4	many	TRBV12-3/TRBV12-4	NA	CASNKWSQGGEKLFF	TGTGCCAGCAACAAATGGTCCCAGGGTGGTGAAAAACTGTTTTTT
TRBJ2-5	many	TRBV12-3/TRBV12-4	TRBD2	CASSSTSGGARETQYF	TGTGCCAGCAGTTCAACTAGCGGGGGGGCCCGAGAGACCCAGTACTTC
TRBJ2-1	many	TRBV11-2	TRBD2	CASSTDPSGGEHNEQFF	TGTGCCAGCAGCACAGATCCTAGCGGGGGTGAGCACAATGAGCAGTTCTTC
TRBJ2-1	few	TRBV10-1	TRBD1	CASSEWSGGLYEQFF	TGCGCCAGCAGTGAGTGGTCAGGGGGCTTATATGAGCAGTTCTTC
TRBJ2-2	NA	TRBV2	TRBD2	CASRVKAGALTGELFF	TGTGCCAGCAGGGTTAAAGCGGGGGCCCTCACCGGGGAGCTGTTTTTT
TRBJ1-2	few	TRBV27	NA	CASSSGAAVNYGYTF	TGTGCCAGCAGTTCCGGGGCAGCCGTCAACTATGGCTACACCTTC
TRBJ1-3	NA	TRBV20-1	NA	CSARGNPGDTIYF	TGCAGTGCCCGCGGCAATCCGGGAGACACCATATATTTT
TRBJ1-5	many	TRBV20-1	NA	CSASWGVGAQPQHF	TGCAGTGCTAGTTGGGGGGTTGGTGCTCAGCCCCAGCATTTT
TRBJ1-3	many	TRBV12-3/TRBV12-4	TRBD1	CASRDRVSGNTIYF	TGTGCCAGCAGAGACAGGGTCTCCGGAAACACCATATATTTT
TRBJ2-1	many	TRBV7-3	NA	CASSLQGNEQFF	TGTGCCAGCAGCCTGCAGGGGAATGAGCAGTTCTTC
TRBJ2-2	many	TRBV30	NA	CAGGAGAKNTGELFF	TGTGCCGGGGGCGCAGGGGCGAAGAACACCGGGGAGCTGTTTTTT
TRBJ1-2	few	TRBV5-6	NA	CASSLEVTEAVRGYTF	TGTGCCAGCAGCTTGGAAGTGACCGAAGCGGTTAGAGGCTACACCTTC